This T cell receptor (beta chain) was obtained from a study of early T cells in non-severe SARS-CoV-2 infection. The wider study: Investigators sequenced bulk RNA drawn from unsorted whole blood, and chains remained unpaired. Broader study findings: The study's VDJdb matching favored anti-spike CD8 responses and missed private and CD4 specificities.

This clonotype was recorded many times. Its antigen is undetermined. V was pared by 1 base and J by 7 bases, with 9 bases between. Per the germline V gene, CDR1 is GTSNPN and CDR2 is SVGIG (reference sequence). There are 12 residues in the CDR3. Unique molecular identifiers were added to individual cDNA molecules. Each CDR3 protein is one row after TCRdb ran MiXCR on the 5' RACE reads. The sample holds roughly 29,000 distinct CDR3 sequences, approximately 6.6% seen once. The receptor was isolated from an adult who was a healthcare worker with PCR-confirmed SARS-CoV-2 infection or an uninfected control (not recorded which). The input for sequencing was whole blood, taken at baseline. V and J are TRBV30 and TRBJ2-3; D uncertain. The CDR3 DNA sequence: TGTGCCTGGAGTGGTGTTTATAATACGCAGTATTTT. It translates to CAWSGVYNTQYF.